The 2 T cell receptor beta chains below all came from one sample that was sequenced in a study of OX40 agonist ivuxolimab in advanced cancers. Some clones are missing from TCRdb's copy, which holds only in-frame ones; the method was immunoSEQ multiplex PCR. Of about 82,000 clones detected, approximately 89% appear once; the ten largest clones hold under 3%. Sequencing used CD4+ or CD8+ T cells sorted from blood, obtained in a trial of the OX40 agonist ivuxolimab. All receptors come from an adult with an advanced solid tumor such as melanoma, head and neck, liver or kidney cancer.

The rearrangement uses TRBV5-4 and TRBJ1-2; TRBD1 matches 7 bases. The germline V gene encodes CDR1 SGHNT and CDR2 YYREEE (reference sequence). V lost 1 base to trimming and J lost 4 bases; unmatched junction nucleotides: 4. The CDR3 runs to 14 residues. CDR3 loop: CASSLSPGGYGYTF. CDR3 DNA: TGTGCCAGCAGCTTGAGCCCAGGGGGCTATGGCTACACCTTC.

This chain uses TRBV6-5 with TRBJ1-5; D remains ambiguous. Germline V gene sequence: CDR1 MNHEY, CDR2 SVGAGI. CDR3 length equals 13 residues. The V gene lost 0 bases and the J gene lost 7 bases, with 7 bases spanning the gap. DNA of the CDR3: TGTGCCAGCAGTTACTCAGCGGACCAGCCCCAGCATTTT. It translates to CASSYSADQPQHF.